This TCR beta chain was captured in a study of CD8+CD57+ T cells in acquired aplastic anemia. Overall study: Average DNA yield from sorted CD4+ and CD8+ cells was around 3 ug. Study-wide points: Patients versus controls showed no significant CD8+ Simpson's diversity difference. Patients and controls had in common 25 to 35 CD8+ CDR3 sequences.

TCR beta VDJ and CDR3 profiling used genomic DNA as template. Using its own MiXCR run on the reads, TCRdb lists one record per CDR3 protein. This sample has about 180,000 distinct CDR3 sequences, with around half found just once. This clonotype has at least ten counts. Antigen specificity is unknown. CDR3 length: 14 residues. Trimming pared 1 base from V and 4 bases from J, leaving 11 bases between. CDR1 and CDR2 (germline): SGHRS, YFSETQ. CD8+CD57+ cell expansion had been shown by flow cytometry in patients chosen for sequencing. Blood was sampled before the patients had received any therapy. This receptor was obtained from a human donor with aplastic anemia. This sequence joins TRBV5-1 and TRBJ1-2; no clear D. The sequenced material came from sorted CD4+, CD8+, or CD8+CD57+ T cells (not recorded which) from PBMCs. The CDR3 coding sequence is TGCGCCAGCAGCTTGAACTCGGCTTTCTATGGCTACACCTTC. This codes for CASSLNSAFYGYTF.